The clone carrying this TCR beta chain was counted ten times or more. Its antigen is currently unknown. The V end was cut by 2 bases, the J end by 0 bases, with 11 bases between. The CDR3 has 16 amino acids. Germline lookup yields CDR1 SGHTA and CDR2 FQGNSA. Isolating PBMCs gave at least 6 million of these cells per sample. The sample belongs to a study of blood T cells in healthy people across ages. Findings and caveats of the study: Per million T cells, the diversity of TCR beta decreased roughly linearly as age advanced. Estimates of total diversity, which came from one million sequenced T cells, were considered to be underestimates.

The use of a sample-barcoded 5' primer and a J-beta primer mix characterized a second PCR of about 7 to 12 cycles. TCRdb re-called the 5' RACE reads with MiXCR, one entry per CDR3 protein. The sample has roughly 650,000 distinct CDR3 sequences, about 34% seen once. The receptor was derived from a woman of 80 years or more in good health. V usage is TRBV7-2 and J usage is TRBJ2-1, with D hard to call. The sample consisted of blood. The CDR3 sequence: CASSLKSAASYNEQFF. The CDR3 region has the DNA TGTGCCAGCAGCTTAAAATCTGCAGCCTCCTACAATGAGCAGTTCTTC.